The 26 T cell receptor beta chains below all came from one sample that was sequenced in a study of blood T cells in healthy people across ages. Primers used in a second PCR of roughly 6 to 12 cycles were a sample-barcoded 5' primer and a J-beta primer mix. A single record per CDR3 protein comes from TCRdb applying MiXCR to the 5' RACE reads. Counted here are around 1,900,000 distinct CDR3 sequences, about two fifths occurring once; the ten biggest clones make up 23%. Sequencing was performed on blood. Receptors originate from a human donor in good health.

The table lists this clonotype with a few counts. The V and J genes are TRBV7-2 and TRBJ1-2; D is ambiguous. CDR1 and CDR2 (germline): SGHTA, FQGNSA. CDR3 length: 14 residues. Trimming cost V 2 bases and J 2 bases, with 9 bases left between them. The CDR3 nucleotides are TGTGCCAGCAGCTTATCCGCTAGGAACTATGGCTACACCTTC. This codes for CASSLSARNYGYTF.

The chain links TRBV20-1 to TRBJ1-5, with D possibly TRBD1 on 6 matching bases. This CDR3 is 14 amino acids long. CDR1 and CDR2 from the germline V gene are DFQATT and SNEGSKA (reference sequence). Trimming cost V 2 bases and J 3 bases, with 11 bases left between them. CDR3 sequence reads: CSARTGHFNQPQHF. The CDR3 region has the DNA TGCAGTGCTAGAACGGGACACTTCAATCAGCCCCAGCATTTT.

V and J are TRBV20-1 and TRBJ1-4, with TRBD1 matching over 9 bases. The CDR3 covers 14 residues. V lost 5 bases and J lost 7; bases outside the gene matches: 8. Per the germline V gene, CDR1 is DFQATT and CDR2 is SNEGSKA (reference sequence). CDR3 loop: CSAFPGQGREKLFF. The CDR3 coding sequence is TGCAGTGCTTTTCCGGGACAGGGTCGTGAAAAACTGTTTTTT.

The chain has TRBV11-2 and TRBJ2-3; perhaps D is TRBD1 or TRBD2 (5 bases each). This CDR3 spans 15 amino acids. Germline V CDR1 and CDR2: SGHAT, FQNNGV. V shed 1 base and J shed 8 bases, with 16 bases lying between them. Here the CDR3 DNA reads TGTGCCAGCAGCTTAGCGGGGCTTCCCTCAGTTACGCAGTATTTT. Translated, it gives CASSLAGLPSVTQYF.

J is TRBJ2-1 and V is TRBV18, with TRBD1 matching over 10 bases. Germline trimming cut 3 bases from V and 8 bases from J; bases unmatched to any gene: 16. The CDR3 contains 18 residues. CDR1 KGHSH and CDR2 LQKENI come from the germline V gene. The CDR3 region is CASSPRTSGQGDYDEQFF. As DNA, the CDR3 is TGTGCCAGCTCACCTCGGACATCTGGACAGGGGGATTATGATGAGCAGTTCTTC.

This clonotype came up a few times. The gene calls are TRBV10-3 and TRBJ2-7; TRBD2 might be the D (6 bases). The germline V gene encodes CDR1 ENHRY and CDR2 SYGVKD. V was trimmed by 3 bases and J by 12 bases, leaving 15 bases between them. The CDR3 is 12 amino acids. DNA of the CDR3: TGTGCCATCAGTGAACGGCGGGGCGTTCGGTACTTC. This gives the protein CAISERRGVRYF.

The chain joins TRBV7-2 to TRBJ1-2; 8 bases match TRBD1. With 1 base clipped from V and 4 bases from J, the junction kept 8 bases outside the gene matches. Germline CDR1 reads SGHTA; CDR2 reads FQGNSA. The CDR3 totals 16 residues. CDR3 protein: CASSLGIQGATYGYTF. CDR3 DNA sequence: TGTGCCAGCAGCTTAGGGATCCAGGGGGCCACCTATGGCTACACCTTC. Filled out from reference TRBV7-2 and TRBJ1-2, the complete variable domain reads GAGVSQSPSNKVTEKGKDVELRCDPISGHTALYWYRQSLGQGLEFLIYFQGNSAPDKSGLPSDRFSAERTGGSVSTLTIQRTQQEDSAVYLCASSLGIQGATYGYTFGSGTRLTVV.

In its sample, this clonotype was seen a few times. The chain carries TRBV12-5 and TRBJ2-4, with D possibly being TRBD1 (5 bases). V was trimmed by 6 bases and J by 7 bases, leaving 13 bases between them. CDR3 size: 13 residues. The germline CDR1 and CDR2 sequences are LGHNT and FRNRAP. The CDR3 loop is CASGLREWNIQYF. CDR3 coding DNA: TGTGCTAGTGGACTCAGGGAATGGAACATTCAGTACTTC. Filled out from reference TRBV12-5 and TRBJ2-4, the complete variable domain reads DARVTQTPRHKVTEMGQEVTMRCQPILGHNTVFWYRQTMMQGLELLAYFRNRAPLDDSGMPKDRFSAEMPDATLATLKIQPSEPRDSAVYFCASGLREWNIQYFGAGTRLSVL.

The chain couples TRBV5-1 to TRBJ2-3, with D perhaps being TRBD1 or TRBD2 (5 bases each). V was clipped by 5 bases and J by 4 bases, with 17 bases between them. The germline gives CDR1 SGHRS, CDR2 YFSETQ. The CDR3 has 15 amino acids. CDR3 in DNA: TGCGCCAGCAGTAGGGGAGTTTCGGTTCCAGATACGCAGTATTTT. Translating it yields CASSRGVSVPDTQYF. Full variable domain (rest looked up from reference TRBV5-1 and TRBJ2-3): KAGVTQTPRYLIKTRGQQVTLSCSPISGHRSVSWYQQTPGQGLQFLFEYFSETQRNKGNFPGRFSGRQFSNSRSEMNVSTLELGDSALYLCASSRGVSVPDTQYFGPGTRLTVL.

The chain couples TRBV20-1 to TRBJ2-5; 12 bases map to TRBD2. Germline V gives CDR1 DFQATT, CDR2 SNEGSKA (reference sequence). V was pared by 3 bases and J by 11 bases, with 10 bases of the junction left unmatched. This CDR3 comprises 14 residues. Written as DNA, the CDR3 is TGCAGTGCTAGCTCTAGCGGGGGGGATAGCAAGCAGTACTTC. It specifies CSASSSGGDSKQYF.

This clonotype was observed a few times. V gene TRBV20-1 combines with J gene TRBJ2-4; 7 bases fit TRBD1. With the DNA end fitting TRBJ2-7 better, the J assignment may be wrong. The germline CDR1 and CDR2 sequences are DFQATT and SNEGSKA (reference sequence). This CDR3 has 16 residues. The chain's CDR3 is CSARANVDRLIYEQYF. The CDR3 DNA reads TGCAGTGCTAGAGCAAACGTGGACAGGTTGATCTACGAGCAGTACTTC.

The chain uses TRBV4-2 and TRBJ2-4; 8 bases fit TRBD2. The V gene end was trimmed by 2 bases and the J gene end by 9 bases; junction bases not matched to a gene: 9. From germline, CDR1 is LGHNA and CDR2 YNFKEQ. This CDR3 is built from 15 residues. The CDR3 coding sequence is TGTGCCAGCAGCCAACGGCCCACACGGGAGGGCATTCAGTACTTC. It is translated as CASSQRPTREGIQYF.

The chain carries TRBV2 and TRBJ2-1, with no clear D. Trimming took 7 bases from V and 6 from J, leaving 10 bases between them. The CDR3 is made up of 12 amino acids. Germline-derived CDR1 and CDR2 are SNHLY and FYNNEI. This chain's CDR3 is CASNSGFNEQFF. The CDR3 nucleotides are TGTGCCAGCAATTCTGGGTTCAATGAGCAGTTCTTC.

The chain employs TRBV29-1 and TRBJ2-7, with 9 positions matching TRBD1. With the DNA end fitting TRBJ2-5 better, the J assignment may be wrong. CDR1 and CDR2 from the germline V gene are SQVTM and ANQGSEA. CDR3 size: 14 residues. CDR3 protein: CSVAPDRGVETQYF. In nucleotides, the CDR3 is TGCAGCGTAGCCCCGGACAGGGGTGTAGAGACCCAGTACTTC.

V gene TRBV4-3 combines with J gene TRBJ2-6; D not resolved. The CDR3 has 18 residues. V lost 3 bases, J lost 2 bases, and 17 bases lay in between. Germline CDR1 is LGHNA and CDR2 is YSLEER. CDR3 sequence (DNA): TGCGCCAGCAGCCAGGGCCCCGTCGCCTGGACTGGGGCCAACGTCCTGACTTTC. It translates to CASSQGPVAWTGANVLTF.

This clonotype showed up many times. The CDR3 spells CSVASGGASATFQETQYF. In nucleotides, the CDR3 is TGCAGCGTCGCTAGCGGGGGGGCATCCGCGACTTTTCAAGAGACCCAGTACTTC. The chain couples TRBV29-1 to TRBJ2-5, with 12 nucleotides matching TRBD2. The V and J ends lost 6 bases and 2 bases, in that order; junction bases with no gene match: 16. The CDR3 is 18 amino acids. CDR1 SQVTM and CDR2 ANQGSEA come from the germline V gene.

The J gene is TRBJ1-1, the V gene TRBV7-2; D unresolved. V was clipped by 2 bases and J by 5 bases, with 9 bases between them. This CDR3 comprises 13 residues. Germline V CDR1 and CDR2: SGHTA, FQGNSA. CDR3 sequence (DNA): TGTGCCAGCAGCTTACAGGCGAGGACTGAAGCTTTCTTT. The encoded protein is CASSLQARTEAFF. Full variable domain (outside the CDR3, taken from reference TRBV7-2 and TRBJ1-1): GAGVSQSPSNKVTEKGKDVELRCDPISGHTALYWYRQSLGQGLEFLIYFQGNSAPDKSGLPSDRFSAERTGGSVSTLTIQRTQQEDSAVYLCASSLQARTEAFFGQGTRLTVV.

The V gene is TRBV4-3, the J gene TRBJ1-1, with a tentative D call TRBD1 (5 bases). Germline-derived CDR1 and CDR2 are LGHNA and YSLEER. Trimming cost V 1 base and J 4 bases, with 10 bases left between them. The CDR3 is made up of 14 amino acids. The CDR3 sequence: CASSQARGGTEAFF. The CDR3 nucleotides are TGCGCCAGCAGCCAAGCGAGGGGAGGCACTGAAGCTTTCTTT.

The rearrangement joins TRBV14 to TRBJ1-5, with D possibly matching TRBD1 (5 bases). V was pared by 1 base and J by 4 bases, with 17 bases between. Per the germline V gene, CDR1 is SGHDN and CDR2 is FVKESK. This CDR3 is built from 17 residues. CDR3: CASSQVDPGPLNQPQHF. As DNA, the CDR3 is TGTGCCAGCAGCCAAGTGGACCCAGGGCCACTTAATCAGCCCCAGCATTTT.

The CDR3 DNA is TGCAGCGTTGAGGAAGATGAGGGAGATACGCAGTATTTT. Its translation is CSVEEDEGDTQYF. The genes are TRBV29-1 and TRBJ2-3; D might be TRBD2 (5 bases). Between the trimmed V and J ends, which lost 3 bases and 5 bases, there was a span of 12 bases. CDR3 length: 13 residues. Germline V gives CDR1 SQVTM, CDR2 ANQGSEA.

This clonotype appeared a few times. The genes are TRBV5-1 and TRBJ2-3; D remains ambiguous. The CDR3 sequence is 13 residues long. CDR1 and CDR2 (germline): SGHRS, YFSETQ. Trimming pared 4 bases from V and 7 bases from J, leaving 13 bases between. The CDR3, as DNA: TGCGCCAGCAGCCCCTCAGGCAGAAATACGCAGTATTTT. Translation gives CASSPSGRNTQYF.

This clonotype was counted many times. The chain couples TRBV18 to TRBJ1-1; D may be TRBD1 (5 bases). The CDR3 is 12 residues long. V was trimmed by 2 bases and J by 5 bases, leaving 6 bases between them. Germline V gene data show CDR1 as KGHSH and CDR2 as LQKENI. The CDR3 nucleotides read TGTGCCAGCTCACCAGGGGCTACTGAAGCTTTCTTT. Its protein product is CASSPGATEAFF.

The chain combines TRBV5-1 with TRBJ1-5, with TRBD1 matching 7 bases. CDR3 size: 15 residues. The ends lost 5 bases at V and 0 bases at J; junction bases unmatched: 5. Germline V gene sequence: CDR1 SGHRS, CDR2 YFSETQ. The CDR3 DNA sequence: TGCGCCAGCAGTGAGGGGGCCGGTAGCAATCAGCCCCAGCATTTT. It encodes CASSEGAGSNQPQHF.

V gene TRBV20-1 combines with J gene TRBJ1-5, with D possibly being TRBD1 (6 bases). This CDR3 is 13 amino acids long. Trimming cost V 6 bases and J 6 bases, with 15 bases left between them. Germline assignment: CDR1 DFQATT and CDR2 SNEGSKA (reference sequence). In DNA form, the CDR3 reads TGCAGTGCAGTAGGGGGGCAAGGTCAGCCCCAGCATTTT. Protein product: CSAVGGQGQPQHF.

This chain uses TRBV6-2 or TRBV6-3 with TRBJ2-3; possibly TRBD1 for D (5 bases). V gave up 5 bases and J gave up 5 bases, with 17 bases separating them. Germline V gene data show CDR1 as MNHEY and CDR2 as SVGEGT. CDR3 size: 15 residues. In nucleotides, the CDR3 is TGTGCCAGCAGTAACCCAGGGATTGAGGTAGATACGCAGTATTTT. The encoded protein is CASSNPGIEVDTQYF.

A few counts support this clonotype. V gene TRBV7-3 combines with J gene TRBJ1-2; the D gene is possibly TRBD1 (5 bases). V lost 4 bases and J 3 bases, leaving 15 bases between the germline ends. This CDR3 region has 15 residues. Germline CDR1 SGHTA, CDR2 FQGTGA. CDR3 bases: TGTGCCAGCAGCTGGGGGGGGGTAGGAGACTATGGCTACACCTTC. The encoded protein is CASSWGGVGDYGYTF. Full variable domain (remainder filled in from reference TRBV7-3 and TRBJ1-2): GAGVSQTPSNKVTEKGKYVELRCDPISGHTALYWYRQSLGQGPEFLIYFQGTGAADDSGLPNDRFFAVRPEGSVSTLKIQRTERGDSAVYLCASSWGGVGDYGYTFGSGTRLTVV.